This entry features one TCR beta chain sequence. What it binds is not known. These data are taken from a study of CD8+CD57+ T cells in acquired aplastic anemia. The study's findings and limits: Overlapping CD8+ CDR3 repertoires of patients and controls contained under 35 shared sequences.

V lost 3 bases, J lost 7 bases, and 16 bases lay in between. Germline assignment: CDR1 MNHNS and CDR2 SASEGT. The CDR3 length is 15 residues. TCR beta VDJ and CDR3 profiling used genomic DNA as template. TCRdb re-derived calls from the reads in MiXCR, one entry per CDR3 protein. The table records some 140,000 distinct CDR3 sequences, 35% to 50% of them present only once. This TCR was recovered from a human donor in good health, serving as a control. The sample comprised sorted CD4+, CD8+, or CD8+CD57+ T cells (not recorded which) from PBMCs. The chain employs TRBV6-1 and TRBJ2-4; D might be TRBD1 (5 bases). The CDR3 DNA sequence: TGTGCCAGCAGTGATGACTTCAGGGTCGGGAACATTCAGTACTTC. This translates into CASSDDFRVGNIQYF.